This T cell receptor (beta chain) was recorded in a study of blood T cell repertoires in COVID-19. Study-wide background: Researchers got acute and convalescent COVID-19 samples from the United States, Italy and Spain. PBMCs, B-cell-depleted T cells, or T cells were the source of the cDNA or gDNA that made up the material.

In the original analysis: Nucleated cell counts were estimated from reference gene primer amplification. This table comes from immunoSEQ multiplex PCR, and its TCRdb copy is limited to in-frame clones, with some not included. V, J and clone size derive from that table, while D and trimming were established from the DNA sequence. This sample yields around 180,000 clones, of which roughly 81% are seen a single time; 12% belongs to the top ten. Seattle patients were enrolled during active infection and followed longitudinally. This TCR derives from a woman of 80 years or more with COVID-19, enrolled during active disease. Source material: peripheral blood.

CDR3 protein: CASSQKEDSPRIDQPQHF. The CDR3 coding sequence is TGTGCCAGCAGCCAAAAGGAAGACAGTCCCCGAATAGATCAGCCCCAGCATTTT. The chain uses TRBV3-1 (or the pseudogene TRBV3-2) and TRBJ1-5; TRBD1 might be the D (5 bases). The V and J ends lost 2 bases and 5 bases respectively, with 22 bases between them. The germline gives CDR1 LGHDT, CDR2 YNNKEL (reference sequence). The CDR3 has 18 residues.